A single sample is the source of the 19 T cell receptor beta chains below, sequenced in a study of spatial heterogeneity in lung cancer. The time point is: sample taken at primary tumor resection. TCRdb fed the 5' RACE reads into MiXCR, producing one record per CDR3 protein. The repertoire has 60,000 to 90,000 distinct CDR3 sequences, roughly 8% of them found once; the top ten carry 6.8%. This material consisted of PBMCs, taken at surgery. The receptors stem from a male donor with early-stage non-small cell lung cancer.

This clonotype appeared many times. The J gene is TRBJ2-1, the V gene TRBV5-1; 9 bases map to TRBD2. CDR1 is SGHRS and CDR2 is YFSETQ in the germline V gene. CDR3 length: 15 amino acids. Trimming at V came to 0 bases and at J to 6 bases, leaving 4 bases not matched to a gene. CDR3 sequence reads: CASSLALLAGNEQFF. CDR3 DNA sequence: TGCGCCAGCAGCTTGGCCTTACTAGCGGGCAATGAGCAGTTCTTC.

This clonotype was counted a few times. This chain connects TRBV7-3 to TRBJ2-1, with 12 positions matching TRBD2. The CDR3 contains 16 residues. CDR1 SGHTA and CDR2 FQGTGA come from the germline V gene. The trim removed 5 bases at V and 9 bases at J, leaving 11 bases unmatched. As DNA, the CDR3 is TGTGCCAGCAGCCGGGGGCTAGCGGGAGGGGAGAGTGAGCAGTTCTTC. It encodes CASSRGLAGGESEQFF.

The chain carries TRBV7-2 and TRBJ2-3; 12 bases align to TRBD2. The V and J ends lost 5 bases and 4 bases, in that order; junction bases with no gene match: 13. The CDR3 extends over 18 amino acids. The germline V gene encodes CDR1 SGHTA and CDR2 FQGNSA. DNA of the CDR3: TGTGCCAGCAGCGCAGTTGGGGCGACTAGCGGGGGCCCAGATACGCAGTATTTT. Amino acid sequence: CASSAVGATSGGPDTQYF.

This clonotype was counted between two and nine times. In nucleotides, the CDR3 is TGTGCTAGTGACCACAGAGCGAACACTGAAGCTTTCTTT. Its translation: CASDHRANTEAFF. The chain employs TRBV12-5 and TRBJ1-1, with no clear D. This CDR3 has 13 amino acids. CDR1 LGHNT and CDR2 FRNRAP come from the germline V gene. Trimming cost V 7 bases and J 1 base, with 10 bases left between them. The full variable domain, completed using reference TRBV12-5 and TRBJ1-1, is DARVTQTPRHKVTEMGQEVTMRCQPILGHNTVFWYRQTMMQGLELLAYFRNRAPLDDSGMPKDRFSAEMPDATLATLKIQPSEPRDSAVYFCASDHRANTEAFFGQGTRLTVV.

This chain joins TRBV5-1 and TRBJ2-7; possibly TRBD2 for D (6 bases). The CDR3 has 18 residues. Germline loops: CDR1 SGHRS, CDR2 YFSETQ. Trimming stripped 0 bases from V and 1 base from J, with 20 bases between. The CDR3 DNA reads as TGCGCCAGCAGCTTGGTCGGGAGAGCCGCTAATCCGTCCTACGAGCAGTACTTC. Its translation is CASSLVGRAANPSYEQYF.

This clonotype was detected ten times or more. V gene TRBV27 combines with J gene TRBJ1-4, with D perhaps TRBD1 (5 bases). Germline loops: CDR1 MNHEY, CDR2 SMNVEV (reference sequence). This CDR3 spans 15 amino acids. The V end lost 5 bases, the J end lost 5 bases, and 15 bases lay between the germline ends. CDR3 bases: TGTGCCAGCAGTGATCCCGCCGCAGGGAATGAAAAACTGTTTTTT. Protein sequence: CASSDPAAGNEKLFF.

The chain links TRBV20-1 to TRBJ2-7; 7 bases agree with TRBD1. Germline CDR1 DFQATT, CDR2 SNEGSKA (reference sequence). This CDR3 is built from 18 residues. V dropped 0 bases and J dropped 2; count of bases not matched to a gene: 16. The CDR3 DNA is TGCAGTGCTAGAGATCAAGGGGCCAGACAGGGTAGGGCCTACGAGCAGTACTTC. This sequence encodes CSARDQGARQGRAYEQYF.

The chain carries TRBV20-1 and TRBJ2-6, with D possibly matching TRBD2 (6 bases). Trimming removed 0 bases from V and 0 bases from J, with 15 bases in between. Germline V lookup: CDR1 DFQATT, CDR2 SNEGSKA (reference sequence). The CDR3 is 18 amino acids. CDR3 protein: CSARDSGTFPSGANVLTF. For the CDR3, the DNA is TGCAGTGCTAGAGATAGCGGAACCTTCCCCTCTGGGGCCAACGTCCTGACTTTC.

This clonotype was seen at least ten times. The rearrangement uses TRBV2 and TRBJ1-1; D is possibly TRBD1 (6 bases). Trimming took 3 bases from V and 4 from J, leaving 18 bases between them. CDR3 length equals 16 residues. Germline V gene lookup returns CDR1 SNHLY and CDR2 FYNNEI. This CDR3 reads CASSEWGGQRGTEAFF. The DNA of the CDR3 is TGTGCCAGCAGTGAGTGGGGGGGCCAACGGGGCACTGAAGCTTTCTTT. Full variable domain (missing parts from reference TRBV2 and TRBJ1-1): EPEVTQTPSHQVTQMGQEVILRCVPISNHLYFYWYRQILGQKVEFLVSFYNNEISEKSEIFDDQFSVERPDGSNFTLKIRSTKLEDSAMYFCASSEWGGQRGTEAFFGQGTRLTVV.

The sample holds a few counts of this clonotype. This chain connects TRBV12-5 to TRBJ1-1; D unresolved. V gave up 7 bases and J gave up 4 bases, with 13 bases separating them. Germline V gene lookup returns CDR1 LGHNT and CDR2 FRNRAP. The CDR3 has 13 amino acids. CDR3 sequence: CASASLDSTEAFF. The CDR3 DNA follows: TGTGCTAGTGCCTCCCTCGATAGCACTGAAGCTTTCTTT.

V is TRBV5-1 and J is TRBJ2-1; 10 positions agree with TRBD2. The germline V gene encodes CDR1 SGHRS and CDR2 YFSETQ. The ends lost 1 base at V and 7 bases at J; junction bases unmatched: 8. This CDR3 has 16 residues. The CDR3 reads CASSLLAGEEGNEQFF. CDR3 bases: TGCGCCAGCAGCTTGCTAGCGGGAGAGGAGGGGAATGAGCAGTTCTTC.

This clonotype was counted many times. The chain uses TRBV7-8 and TRBJ2-3; D is uncertain. The V gene's germline CDR1 is SGHVS and CDR2 FQNEAQ. V lost 5 bases to trimming and J lost 0 bases, with 18 bases between them. The CDR3 has 17 residues. The CDR3 spells CASSTHDLYSSTDTQYF. The DNA of the CDR3 is TGTGCCAGCAGCACCCACGACCTTTACTCTAGCACAGATACGCAGTATTTT.

This clonotype turned up a few times. V is TRBV7-2 and J is TRBJ1-2; perhaps TRBD1 as D (6 bases). Germline CDR1 reads SGHTA; CDR2 reads FQGNSA. The CDR3 runs to 14 residues. Trimming pared 5 bases from V and 5 bases from J, leaving 15 bases between. DNA for the CDR3: TGTGCCAGCAGCCCGTGGGCAGGGGAATATGGCTACACCTTC. Its protein product is CASSPWAGEYGYTF.

This clonotype was observed many times. The V and J genes are TRBV5-1 and TRBJ2-3; the D gene is possibly TRBD1 (5 bases). The CDR3 runs to 13 residues. Trimming took 2 bases from V and 1 from J, leaving 5 bases between them. From germline, CDR1 is SGHRS and CDR2 YFSETQ. The CDR3 region is CASSLQGTDTQYF. CDR3 nucleotide sequence: TGCGCCAGCAGCTTACAGGGCACAGATACGCAGTATTTT. Together with reference TRBV5-1 and TRBJ2-3, the CDR3 gives the full variable domain: KAGVTQTPRYLIKTRGQQVTLSCSPISGHRSVSWYQQTPGQGLQFLFEYFSETQRNKGNFPGRFSGRQFSNSRSEMNVSTLELGDSALYLCASSLQGTDTQYFGPGTRLTVL.

The chain combines TRBV4-1 with TRBJ2-2, with a weak D call TRBD2 (6 bases). This CDR3 has 14 amino acids. V was cut by 0 bases and J by 16 bases, with 18 bases left in between. The germline gives CDR1 MGHRA, CDR2 YSYEKL. CDR3: CASSQDRGGISKFF. CDR3 DNA: TGCGCCAGCAGCCAAGATCGGGGAGGCATTAGCAAGTTTTTT.

This clonotype was picked up many times. The chain uses TRBV20-1 and TRBJ1-1, with D uncertain. Germline CDR1 and CDR2: DFQATT and SNEGSKA (reference sequence). This CDR3 contains 11 residues. The V and J ends lost 0 bases and 8 bases respectively, with 7 bases between them. The CDR3, as DNA: TGCAGTGCTAGAGATCCAGCAGAAGCTTTCTTT. Amino acids: CSARDPAEAFF.

The rearrangement joins TRBV5-1 to TRBJ2-5, with D tentatively TRBD2 (5 bases). The CDR3 totals 13 residues. The germline V gene has CDR1 SGHRS and CDR2 YFSETQ. Trimming pared 4 bases from V and 5 bases from J, leaving 12 bases between. The CDR3 here is CASSQTSQETQYF. The CDR3 bases are TGCGCCAGCAGCCAAACTAGTCAGGAGACCCAGTACTTC.

The rearrangement uses TRBV18 and TRBJ2-7; D unresolved. The V end lost 2 bases, the J end lost 5 bases, and 7 bases lay between the germline ends. CDR3 size: 12 residues. Germline CDR1 and CDR2: KGHSH and LQKENI. CDR3 nucleotides: TGTGCCAGCTCACCAAGTGGTGACGAGCAGTACTTC. This sequence encodes CASSPSGDEQYF.

This clonotype was counted at least ten times. This chain joins TRBV5-1 and TRBJ1-1; no reliable D call. The germline V and J ends were trimmed by 4 bases and 4 bases, with 14 bases remaining between them. This CDR3 has 14 residues. CDR1 is SGHRS and CDR2 is YFSETQ in the germline V gene. CDR3 protein: CASSSATVGTEAFF. CDR3 DNA: TGCGCCAGCAGCAGCGCCACCGTGGGCACTGAAGCTTTCTTT.